Below are 27 T cell receptor beta chains sequenced from a single sample in a study of T cells after yellow fever vaccination. Each CDR3 protein gets one entry after TCRdb re-called the 5' RACE reads with MiXCR. Of some 500,000 distinct CDR3 sequences in the sample, 13% were seen once. The specimen was PBMCs, collected on the day of the yellow fever booster vaccination. The receptors shown here come from a man aged 25-45 years who received the YFV17D yellow fever vaccine.

The V and J genes are TRBV5-1 and TRBJ2-7; D is unclear. This CDR3 has 15 residues. V lost 4 bases, J lost 2 bases, and 16 bases lay in between. CDR1 is SGHRS, CDR2 YFSETQ, per germline. CDR3 region: CASSPGTDGAYEQYF. The CDR3 DNA sequence: TGCGCCAGCAGCCCCGGAACAGATGGGGCCTACGAGCAGTACTTC.

The chain combines TRBV12-3 or TRBV12-4 with TRBJ2-3, with 11 bases lining up with TRBD2. V was pared by 5 bases and J by 2 bases, with 12 bases of the junction left unmatched. The CDR3 is made up of 18 amino acids. In DNA form, the CDR3 reads TGTGCCAGCAGTCCAAGACTAGCGGGGATACAAAACACAGATACGCAGTATTTT. Its protein is CASSPRLAGIQNTDTQYF.

This clonotype was detected a few times. The chain has TRBV4-3 and TRBJ2-1; D is possibly TRBD2 (5 bases). The CDR3 consists of 15 residues. The germline V gene encodes CDR1 LGHNA and CDR2 YSLEER. With 4 bases removed from V and 7 bases from J, the gap between germline ends came to 17 bases. CDR3 amino acids: CASSRPGGSGNEQFF. The CDR3, as DNA: TGCGCCAGCAGCCGCCCAGGAGGCAGTGGTAATGAGCAGTTCTTC.

The chain combines TRBV5-1 with TRBJ2-1, with a possible D match to TRBD2 (6 bases). Trimming took 3 bases from V and 4 from J, leaving 17 bases between them. CDR1 SGHRS and CDR2 YFSETQ come from the germline V gene. CDR3 length: 16 residues. The CDR3 DNA sequence: TGCGCCAGCAGCTCCGGTTTAGCCCGGGGGTACAATGAGCAGTTCTTC. Encoded protein: CASSSGLARGYNEQFF.

The table lists this clonotype with a few counts. V gene TRBV20-1 combines with J gene TRBJ2-3; no reliable D call. This CDR3 spans 15 amino acids. V was trimmed by 0 bases and J by 0 bases, leaving 10 bases between them. CDR1 and CDR2 (germline): DFQATT, SNEGSKA (reference sequence). The CDR3 nucleotides read TGCAGTGCTAGAGATCGGTCTCCTAGCACAGATACGCAGTATTTT. As protein: CSARDRSPSTDTQYF.

This clonotype was seen more than once but under ten times. At one boundary the junction diverges from the germline segment, which might be a read error. The rearrangement links TRBV23-1 to TRBJ2-1; D may match TRBD1 or TRBD2 (6 bases each). TRBV23-1 is flagged as an ORF with uncertain function. CDR3 size: 12 residues. The CDR3 nucleotides read TGCGCCAGCAGCGAAAAGGGGGGTCCTGAGGTCTTC. It translates to CASSEKGGPEVF.

The rearrangement links TRBV29-1 to TRBJ2-1; a weak D match, TRBD2 (6 bases). V was pared by 2 bases and J by 6 bases, with 20 bases between. The CDR3 totals 16 residues. CDR1 and CDR2 (germline): SQVTM, ANQGSEA. The CDR3 DNA is TGCAGCGTTGAAAAAATGGGAGGCCCAATACTCAATGAGCAGTTCTTC. It codes for CSVEKMGGPILNEQFF.

The chain uses TRBV20-1 and TRBJ1-6, with no clear D. With 2 bases removed from V and 10 bases from J, the gap between germline ends came to 9 bases. This CDR3 is built from 12 residues. The germline CDR1 and CDR2 sequences are DFQATT and SNEGSKA (reference sequence). The CDR3 region has the DNA TGCAGTGCTAGACAGCAGGAATCACCCCTCCACTTT. Amino acid sequence: CSARQQESPLHF.

This clonotype was detected a few times. The genes are TRBV5-1 and TRBJ2-2, with a possible D match to TRBD2 (5 bases). V was pared by 3 bases and J by 6 bases, with 6 bases between. This CDR3 spans 12 amino acids. From germline, CDR1 is SGHRS and CDR2 YFSETQ. CDR3 nucleotides: TGCGCCAGCAGCTCTAGCTCCGGGGAGCTGTTTTTT. Encoded protein: CASSSSSGELFF.

The rearrangement joins TRBV5-1 to TRBJ2-2; tentatively, D is TRBD2 (7 bases). The CDR3 loop spans 19 amino acids. Deletions cut 2 bases from V and 1 base from J, with 21 bases between. Germline V gene lookup returns CDR1 SGHRS and CDR2 YFSETQ. CDR3 protein: CASSFGGPGLTMNTGELFF. The CDR3 DNA sequence: TGCGCCAGCAGCTTCGGGGGGCCGGGACTAACGATGAACACCGGGGAGCTGTTTTTT.

This clonotype was seen a few times. The V gene is TRBV25-1, the J gene TRBJ2-1, with 7 bases identical to TRBD1. This CDR3 region has 13 residues. CDR1 and CDR2 from the germline V gene are MGHDK and SYGVNS. Trimming removed 6 bases from V and 13 bases from J; junction bases left unmatched: 12. CDR3 nucleotides: TGTGCCAGCAGCCCTCAGACAGGGTTTCATCAGTTCTTC. As protein: CASSPQTGFHQFF.

The chain couples TRBV15 to TRBJ2-5; D gene unclear. The CDR3 extends over 15 amino acids. Trimming took 1 base from V and 5 from J, leaving 14 bases between them. From germline, CDR1 is LNHNV and CDR2 YYDKDF (reference sequence). The CDR3 DNA reads as TGTGCCACCAGCAGAGGAACTGGCCCCTTTGAGACCCAGTACTTC. Translation gives CATSRGTGPFETQYF.

The rearrangement joins TRBV7-2 to TRBJ1-1; unclear D gene. The V end lost 4 bases, the J end lost 11 bases, and 17 bases lay between the germline ends. Germline CDR1 reads SGHTA; CDR2 reads FQGNSA. The CDR3 extends over 13 amino acids. The CDR3 DNA reads as TGTGCCAGCAGCTCACCAAGAATCCGGGAGGCTTTCTTT. It codes for CASSSPRIREAFF.

The rearrangement uses TRBV11-2 and TRBJ2-3; 9 nucleotides agree with TRBD2. Trimming cost V 2 bases and J 4 bases; bases outside gene matches: 10. CDR3 length: 17 residues. Per germline, CDR1 SGHAT and CDR2 FQNNGV. The CDR3: CASSLRPAGGPSDTQYF. The DNA of the CDR3 is TGTGCCAGCAGCTTACGTCCGGCGGGAGGGCCATCAGATACGCAGTATTTT.

This clonotype was counted between two and nine times. V gene TRBV5-1 combines with J gene TRBJ2-7; 10 nucleotides line up with TRBD1. The CDR3 length is 17 residues. Germline CDR1 and CDR2: SGHRS and YFSETQ. The ends lost 2 bases at V and 4 bases at J; junction bases unmatched: 12. The CDR3 nucleotides read TGCGCCAGCAGCTTTGACAACGACAGGGGGCAAATGTACGAGCAGTACTTC. Translating gives CASSFDNDRGQMYEQYF.

This clonotype was counted at least ten times. The CDR3 loop reads CASSPGNSRSTDTQYF. CDR3 nucleotides: TGCGCCAGCAGCCCCGGGAACTCCCGGTCCACAGATACGCAGTATTTT. This chain joins TRBV4-3 and TRBJ2-3; tentative D call: TRBD2 (5 bases). The CDR3 totals 16 residues. The V end lost 4 bases, the J end lost 2 bases, and 16 bases lay between the germline ends. Germline V gene data show CDR1 as LGHNA and CDR2 as YSLEER.

The chain recombines TRBV28 with TRBJ2-1; D unresolved. Between the trimmed V and J ends, which lost 3 bases and 2 bases, there was a span of 5 bases. CDR1 is MDHEN, CDR2 SYDVKM, per germline. The CDR3 length is 13 residues. The CDR3, as DNA: TGTGCCAGCAGTTTGCCCCCCTACAATGAGCAGTTCTTC. Encoded protein: CASSLPPYNEQFF.

The genes are TRBV18 and TRBJ2-1, with 11 bases identical to TRBD1. This CDR3 spans 16 amino acids. Germline CDR1 is KGHSH and CDR2 is LQKENI. V dropped 3 bases and J dropped 2; count of bases not matched to a gene: 3. The CDR3 DNA reads as TGTGCCAGCTCACCGGGGACAGGGGGGACCTACAATGAGCAGTTCTTC. This gives the protein CASSPGTGGTYNEQFF.

The chain recombines TRBV27 with TRBJ2-1; 9 bases map to TRBD2. The CDR3 is 16 amino acids. Trimming took 2 bases from V and 6 from J; bases not matched to a gene: 8. Germline CDR1 is MNHEY and CDR2 is SMNVEV (reference sequence). The CDR3 protein is CASSLGVGLATNEQFF. In DNA form, the CDR3 reads TGTGCCAGCAGTTTAGGAGTTGGACTAGCGACCAATGAGCAGTTCTTC.

This clonotype showed up just a few times. V is TRBV20-1 and J is TRBJ2-5; D might be TRBD1 (5 bases). The germline V and J ends were trimmed by 4 bases and 4 bases, with 19 bases remaining between them. Germline-derived CDR1 and CDR2 are DFQATT and SNEGSKA (reference sequence). This CDR3 has 15 residues. CDR3 protein: CSAIRGLVARETQYF. DNA for the CDR3: TGCAGTGCTATAAGGGGCTTGGTGGCTAGAGAGACCCAGTACTTC.

The sample holds a few counts of this clonotype. The V call is TRBV6-4, the J call TRBJ2-1, with D unresolved. With 2 bases removed from V and 0 bases from J, the gap between germline ends came to 8 bases. The CDR3 is 15 amino acids. The germline CDR1 and CDR2 sequences are MRHNA and SNTAGT. The CDR3 DNA is TGTGCCAGCAGTGACACGGAGAGCTCCTACAATGAGCAGTTCTTC. Translation: CASSDTESSYNEQFF.

This clonotype was observed a handful of times. This chain uses TRBV12-5 with TRBJ2-1; 8 positions agree with TRBD2. CDR1 and CDR2 from the germline V gene are LGHNT and FRNRAP. Unmatched junction bases numbered 9, after V lost 2 bases and J lost 0 bases. The CDR3 has 18 amino acids. CDR3 sequence (DNA): TGTGCTAGTGGTTTGCTAGCGGGTGCCAGACCCTCCTACAATGAGCAGTTCTTC. Translated: CASGLLAGARPSYNEQFF. Looking up the rest from reference TRBV12-5 and TRBJ2-1 gives the full variable domain: DARVTQTPRHKVTEMGQEVTMRCQPILGHNTVFWYRQTMMQGLELLAYFRNRAPLDDSGMPKDRFSAEMPDATLATLKIQPSEPRDSAVYFCASGLLAGARPSYNEQFFGPGTRLTVL.

The CDR3 DNA follows: TGTGCCAGCAAAGAGTACAATGAGCAGTTCTTC. Translation gives CASKEYNEQFF. This rearrangement joins TRBV6-5 to TRBJ2-1, with no clear D. This CDR3 region has 11 residues. The V gene's germline CDR1 is MNHEY and CDR2 SVGAGI. Trimming left V 7 bases short and J 4 bases short, with 5 bases between.

This chain joins TRBV5-1 and TRBJ2-3; D ambiguous. Germline CDR1 and CDR2: SGHRS and YFSETQ. V dropped 5 bases and J dropped 5 bases, with 12 bases sitting between them. This CDR3 comprises 13 residues. The CDR3 nucleotides read TGCGCCAGCAGAACCGAACCGATAGATACGCAGTATTTT. Encoded protein: CASRTEPIDTQYF.

This clonotype was observed many times. The rearrangement links TRBV6-5 to TRBJ2-7, with 12 bases lining up with TRBD2. Germline V lookup: CDR1 MNHEY, CDR2 SVGAGI. The CDR3 is 13 residues long. V trimming: 6 bases; J trimming: 7 bases; junction bases outside the gene matches: 4. CDR3 coding DNA: TGTGCCAGCAGACGACTAGCGGGAGTTGAGCAGTACTTC. Translated, it gives CASRRLAGVEQYF.

This clonotype came up a few times. For the CDR3, the DNA is TGTGCCAGCAGCGTAGAGTGGGTAGGTGAGCAGTTCTTC. Its translation: CASSVEWVGEQFF. The V call is TRBV9, the J call TRBJ2-1, with D hard to call. This CDR3 comprises 13 residues. Trimming removed 0 bases at V and 9 bases at J, with 10 bases between. Germline CDR1 and CDR2: SGDLS and YYNGEE.

This clonotype was detected only a few times. The V gene is TRBV7-2, the J gene TRBJ2-7; D might be TRBD1 or TRBD2, each matching 5 bases. This CDR3 is built from 14 residues. CDR1 is SGHTA, CDR2 FQGNSA, per germline. V shed 3 bases and J shed 1 base, with 10 bases lying between them. The CDR3 loop is CASSFGTISYEQYF. The CDR3 DNA reads TGTGCCAGCAGCTTCGGGACGATATCCTACGAGCAGTACTTC.